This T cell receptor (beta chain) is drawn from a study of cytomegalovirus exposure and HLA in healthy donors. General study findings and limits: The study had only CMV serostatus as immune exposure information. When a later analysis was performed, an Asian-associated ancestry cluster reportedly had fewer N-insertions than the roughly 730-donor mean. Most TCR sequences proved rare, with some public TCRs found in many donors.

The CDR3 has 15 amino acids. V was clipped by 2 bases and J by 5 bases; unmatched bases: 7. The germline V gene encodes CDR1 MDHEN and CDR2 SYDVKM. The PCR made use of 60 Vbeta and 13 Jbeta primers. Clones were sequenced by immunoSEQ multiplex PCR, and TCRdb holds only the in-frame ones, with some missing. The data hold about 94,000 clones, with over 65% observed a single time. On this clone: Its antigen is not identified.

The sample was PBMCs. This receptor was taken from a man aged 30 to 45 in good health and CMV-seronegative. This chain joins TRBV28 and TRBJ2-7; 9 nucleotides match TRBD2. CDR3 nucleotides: TGTGCCAGCAGTTTACCCGCGGGAGGGACCAACGAGCAGTACTTC. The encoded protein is CASSLPAGGTNEQYF.